The T cell receptor beta chain under discussion was sequenced for a study of cytomegalovirus exposure and HLA in healthy donors. Study at large: Of some 410 genotyped donors, roughly 81% grouped in the Caucasian-associated ancestry cluster. General study results and limits: The study flagged roughly 150 TCR beta chains as cytomegalovirus-associated. In a later analysis, specific HLA alleles were associated with over 15,000 TCR beta sequences at a 0.05 false discovery rate.

The PCR ran on 60 Vbeta and 13 Jbeta primers. TCRdb's copy holds only in-frame clones and misses some; the assay was immunoSEQ multiplex PCR. The data contain 150,000 to 200,000 clones, approximately 84% of them seen just once; the ten biggest clones take up about 2.1%. With regard to this clone: What it recognizes is unknown.

V gave up 4 bases and J gave up 0 bases; unmatched junction bases: 7. The V gene's germline CDR1 is LGHNA and CDR2 YNFKEQ. CDR3 size: 16 residues. The TCR originated in a young man in good health and CMV-seropositive. The sequenced sample consisted of PBMCs. This sequence joins TRBV4-2 and TRBJ1-1; 8 nucleotides match TRBD1. Here the CDR3 DNA reads TGTGCCAGCAGCCCCGGGACAGGCCTCATGAACACTGAAGCTTTCTTT. Amino acid sequence: CASSPGTGLMNTEAFF.